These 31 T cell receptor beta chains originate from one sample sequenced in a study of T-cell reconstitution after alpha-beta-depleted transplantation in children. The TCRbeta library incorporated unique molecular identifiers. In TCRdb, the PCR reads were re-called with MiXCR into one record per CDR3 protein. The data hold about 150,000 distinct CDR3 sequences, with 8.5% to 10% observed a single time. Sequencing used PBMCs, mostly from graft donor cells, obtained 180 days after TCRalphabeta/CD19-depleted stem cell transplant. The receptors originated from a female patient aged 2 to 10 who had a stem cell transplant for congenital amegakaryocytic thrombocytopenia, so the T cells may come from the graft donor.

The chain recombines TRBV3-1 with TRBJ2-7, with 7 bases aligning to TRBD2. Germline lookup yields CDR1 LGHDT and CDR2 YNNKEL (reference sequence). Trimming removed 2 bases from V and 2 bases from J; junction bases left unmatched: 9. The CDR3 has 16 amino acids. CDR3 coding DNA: TGTGCCAGCAGCCAATGGGGCGGGGGTGACCCCTACGAGCAGTACTTC. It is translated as CASSQWGGGDPYEQYF.

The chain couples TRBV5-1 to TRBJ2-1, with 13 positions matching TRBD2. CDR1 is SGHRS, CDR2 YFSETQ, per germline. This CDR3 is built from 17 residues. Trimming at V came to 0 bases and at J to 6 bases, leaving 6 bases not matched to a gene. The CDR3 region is CASSLAFGTSGTNEQFF. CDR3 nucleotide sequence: TGCGCCAGCAGCTTGGCCTTCGGGACTAGCGGGACCAATGAGCAGTTCTTC.

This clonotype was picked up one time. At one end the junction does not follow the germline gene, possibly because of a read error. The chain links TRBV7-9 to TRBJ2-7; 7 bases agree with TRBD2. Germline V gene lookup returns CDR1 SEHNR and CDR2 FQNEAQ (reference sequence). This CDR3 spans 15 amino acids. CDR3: CASSLGSGTYYVQYF. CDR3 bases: TGTGCCAGCAGCTTAGGGAGCGGGACTTACTACGTGCAGTACTTC. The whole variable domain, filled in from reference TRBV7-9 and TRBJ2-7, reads DTGVSQNPRHKITKRGQNVTFRCDPISEHNRLYWYRQTLGQGPEFLTYFQNEAQLEKSRLLSDRFSAERPKGSFSTLEIQRTEQGDSAMYLCASSLGSGTYYVQYFGPGTRLTVT.

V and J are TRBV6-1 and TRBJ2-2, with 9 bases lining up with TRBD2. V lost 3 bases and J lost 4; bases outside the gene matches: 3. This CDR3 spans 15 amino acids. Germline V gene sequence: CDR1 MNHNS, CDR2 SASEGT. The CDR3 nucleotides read TGTGCCAGCAGTGACCTAGCGGGGATCACCGGGGAGCTGTTTTTT. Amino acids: CASSDLAGITGELFF.

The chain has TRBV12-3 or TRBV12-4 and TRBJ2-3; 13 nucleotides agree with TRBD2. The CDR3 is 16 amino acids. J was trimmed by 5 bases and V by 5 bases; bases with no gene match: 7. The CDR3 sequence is CASSNRLAGGVDTQYF. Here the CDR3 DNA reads TGTGCCAGCAGTAACCGACTAGCGGGGGGCGTAGATACGCAGTATTTT.

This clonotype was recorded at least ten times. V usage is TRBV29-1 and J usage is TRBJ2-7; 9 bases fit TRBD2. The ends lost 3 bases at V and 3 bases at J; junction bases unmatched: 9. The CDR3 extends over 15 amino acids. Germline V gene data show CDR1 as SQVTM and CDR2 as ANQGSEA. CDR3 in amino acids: CSVEGNSGSVYEQYF. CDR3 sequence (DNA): TGCAGCGTTGAGGGGAATAGCGGGAGTGTCTACGAGCAGTACTTC.

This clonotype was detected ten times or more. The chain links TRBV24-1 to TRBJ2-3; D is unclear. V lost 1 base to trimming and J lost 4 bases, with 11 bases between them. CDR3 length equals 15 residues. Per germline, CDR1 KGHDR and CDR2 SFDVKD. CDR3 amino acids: CATSDFVENPDTQYF. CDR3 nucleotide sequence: TGTGCCACCAGTGATTTTGTAGAGAACCCAGATACGCAGTATTTT.

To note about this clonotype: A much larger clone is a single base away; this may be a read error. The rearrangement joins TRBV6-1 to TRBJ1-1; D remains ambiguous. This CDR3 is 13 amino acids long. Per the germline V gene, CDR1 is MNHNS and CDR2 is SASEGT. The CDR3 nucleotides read TGTGTCAGCAGTCCCGATATGAACACTGAAGCTTTCTTT. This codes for CVSSPDMNTEAFF.

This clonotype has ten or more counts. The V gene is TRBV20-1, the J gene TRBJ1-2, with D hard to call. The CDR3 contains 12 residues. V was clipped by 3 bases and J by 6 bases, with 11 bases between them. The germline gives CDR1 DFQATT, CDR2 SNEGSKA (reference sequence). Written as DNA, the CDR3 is TGCAGTGCTAGCGAGGGAATAGATGGCTACACCTTC. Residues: CSASEGIDGYTF.

CDR3 protein: CASSRMGDRDRYNEQYF. For the CDR3, the DNA is TGTGCCAGCAGCCGAATGGGGGACCGGGACAGGTATAACGAGCAGTACTTC. The chain employs TRBV3-1 and TRBJ2-7; the match to TRBD1 covers 8 bases. J lost 5 bases, V lost 4 bases, and 16 bases had no gene match. The V gene's germline CDR1 is LGHDT and CDR2 YNNKEL (reference sequence). This CDR3 has 17 amino acids.

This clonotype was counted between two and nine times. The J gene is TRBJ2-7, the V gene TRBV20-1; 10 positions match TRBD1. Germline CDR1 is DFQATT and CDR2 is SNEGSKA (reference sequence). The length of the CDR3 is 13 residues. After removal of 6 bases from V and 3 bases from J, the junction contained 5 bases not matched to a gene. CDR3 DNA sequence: TGCAGTGCAGCCGGGACAGGGGTCTACGAGCAGTACTTC. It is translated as CSAAGTGVYEQYF.

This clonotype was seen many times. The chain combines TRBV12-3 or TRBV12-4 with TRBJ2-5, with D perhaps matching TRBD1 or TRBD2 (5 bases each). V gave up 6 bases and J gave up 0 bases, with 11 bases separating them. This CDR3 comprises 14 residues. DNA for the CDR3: TGTGCCAGCAGCCGGGGACGGTACCAAGAGACCCAGTACTTC. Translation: CASSRGRYQETQYF.

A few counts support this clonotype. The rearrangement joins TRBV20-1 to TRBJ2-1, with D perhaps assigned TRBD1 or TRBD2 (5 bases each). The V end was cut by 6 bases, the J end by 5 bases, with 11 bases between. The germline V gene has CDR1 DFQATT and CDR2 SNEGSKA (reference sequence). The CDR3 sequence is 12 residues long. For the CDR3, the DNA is TGCAGTGCCGAGGGGCTCGACAATGAGCAGTTCTTC. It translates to CSAEGLDNEQFF.

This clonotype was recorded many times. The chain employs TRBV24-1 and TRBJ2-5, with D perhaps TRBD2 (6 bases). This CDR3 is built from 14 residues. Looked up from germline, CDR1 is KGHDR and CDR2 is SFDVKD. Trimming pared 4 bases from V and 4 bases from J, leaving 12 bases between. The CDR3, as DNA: TGTGCCACCAGTGAGGGAGGACCGATAGAGACCCAGTACTTC. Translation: CATSEGGPIETQYF.

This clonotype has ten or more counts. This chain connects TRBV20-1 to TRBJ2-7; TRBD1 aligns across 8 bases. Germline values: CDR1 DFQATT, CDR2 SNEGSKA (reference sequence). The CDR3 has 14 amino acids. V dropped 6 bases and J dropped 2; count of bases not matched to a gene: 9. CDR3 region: CSAAGTGDTYEQYF. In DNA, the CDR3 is TGCAGTGCGGCAGGGACAGGAGATACCTACGAGCAGTACTTC.

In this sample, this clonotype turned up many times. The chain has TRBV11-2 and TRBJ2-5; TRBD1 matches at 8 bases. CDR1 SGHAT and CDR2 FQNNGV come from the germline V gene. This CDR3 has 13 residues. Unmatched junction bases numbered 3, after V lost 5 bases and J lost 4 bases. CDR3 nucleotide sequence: TGTGCCAGCAGCACAGGGGGAGTAGAGACCCAGTACTTC. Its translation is CASSTGGVETQYF.

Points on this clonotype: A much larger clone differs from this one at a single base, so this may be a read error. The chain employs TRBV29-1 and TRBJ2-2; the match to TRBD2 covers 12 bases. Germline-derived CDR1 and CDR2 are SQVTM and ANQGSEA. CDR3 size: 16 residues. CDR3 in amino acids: CSVNIGLAGKTAELFF. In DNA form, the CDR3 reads TGCAGCGTCAATATTGGACTAGCGGGAAAGACCGCGGAGCTGTTTTTT.

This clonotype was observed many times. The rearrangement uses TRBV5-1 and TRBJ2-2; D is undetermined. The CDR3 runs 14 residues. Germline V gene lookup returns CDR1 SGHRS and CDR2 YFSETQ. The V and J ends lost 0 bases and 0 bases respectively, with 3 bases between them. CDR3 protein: CASSLDTNTGELFF. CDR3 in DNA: TGCGCCAGCAGCTTGGACACGAACACCGGGGAGCTGTTTTTT.

This chain's CDR3 is CASSFRLAGGSQETQYF. CDR3 bases: TGCGCCAGCAGCTTTCGGCTAGCGGGGGGCTCCCAAGAGACCCAGTACTTC. The V call is TRBV5-1, the J call TRBJ2-5; TRBD2 agrees at 11 bases. With V trimmed by 2 bases and J by 1 base, 7 bases remained unmatched. In germline, CDR1 is SGHRS, CDR2 YFSETQ. This CDR3 has 17 residues.

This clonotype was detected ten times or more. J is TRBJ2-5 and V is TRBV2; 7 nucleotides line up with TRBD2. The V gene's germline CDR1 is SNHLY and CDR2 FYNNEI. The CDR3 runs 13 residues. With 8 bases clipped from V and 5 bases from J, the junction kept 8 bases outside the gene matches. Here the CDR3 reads CASVEAGRETQYF. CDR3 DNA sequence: TGTGCCAGCGTTGAAGCGGGACGGGAGACCCAGTACTTC.

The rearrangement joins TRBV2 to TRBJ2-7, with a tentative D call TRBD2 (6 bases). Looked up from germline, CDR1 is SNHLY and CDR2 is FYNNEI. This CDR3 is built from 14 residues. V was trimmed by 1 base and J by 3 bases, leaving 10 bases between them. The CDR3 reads CASSEGGTRYEQYF. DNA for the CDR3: TGTGCCAGCAGTGAAGGGGGGACTCGCTACGAGCAGTACTTC. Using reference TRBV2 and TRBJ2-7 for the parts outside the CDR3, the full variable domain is EPEVTQTPSHQVTQMGQEVILRCVPISNHLYFYWYRQILGQKVEFLVSFYNNEISEKSEIFDDQFSVERPDGSNFTLKIRSTKLEDSAMYFCASSEGGTRYEQYFGPGTRLTVT.

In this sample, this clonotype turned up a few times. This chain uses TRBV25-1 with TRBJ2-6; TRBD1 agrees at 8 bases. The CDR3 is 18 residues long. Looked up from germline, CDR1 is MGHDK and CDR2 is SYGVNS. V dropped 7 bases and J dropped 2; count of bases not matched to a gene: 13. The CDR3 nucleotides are TGTGCCAGCACCCATCAGACAGGGGATGGAACTGGGGCCAACGTCCTGACTTTC. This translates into CASTHQTGDGTGANVLTF.

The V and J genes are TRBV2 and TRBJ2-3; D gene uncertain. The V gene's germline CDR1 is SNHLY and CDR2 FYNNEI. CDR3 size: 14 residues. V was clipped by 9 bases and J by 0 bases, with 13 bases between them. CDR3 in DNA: TGTGCCAGAAAGTCTAGGGCTAGCACAGATACGCAGTATTTT. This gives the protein CARKSRASTDTQYF. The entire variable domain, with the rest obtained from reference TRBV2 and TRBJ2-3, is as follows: EPEVTQTPSHQVTQMGQEVILRCVPISNHLYFYWYRQILGQKVEFLVSFYNNEISEKSEIFDDQFSVERPDGSNFTLKIRSTKLEDSAMYFCARKSRASTDTQYFGPGTRLTVL.

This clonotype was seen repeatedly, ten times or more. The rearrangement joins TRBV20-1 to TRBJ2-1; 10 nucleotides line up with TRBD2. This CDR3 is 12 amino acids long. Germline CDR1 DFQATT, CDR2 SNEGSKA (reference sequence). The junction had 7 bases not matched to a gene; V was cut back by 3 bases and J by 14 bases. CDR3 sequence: CSASSGRLREFF. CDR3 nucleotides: TGCAGTGCTAGTAGCGGGAGGTTACGTGAGTTCTTC.

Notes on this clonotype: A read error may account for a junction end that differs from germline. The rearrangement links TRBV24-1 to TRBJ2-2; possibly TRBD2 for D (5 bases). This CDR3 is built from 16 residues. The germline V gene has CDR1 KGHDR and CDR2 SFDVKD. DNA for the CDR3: TGTGCCACCAGTGATTTCGGGGAGCCGAACACCAGGGAGCTGTTTTTT. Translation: CATSDFGEPNTRELFF.

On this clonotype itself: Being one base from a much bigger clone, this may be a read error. The CDR3 DNA sequence: TGTGCCAGCAGCTTTTCGGACTGCCGGTCACTGGAGCAGTTCTTC. Residues: CASSFSDCRSLEQFF. The chain combines TRBV7-2 with TRBJ2-1; D might be TRBD2 (5 bases). Per germline, CDR1 SGHTA and CDR2 FQGNSA. CDR3 length: 15 residues. V was cut by 3 bases and J by 10 bases, with 19 bases left in between.

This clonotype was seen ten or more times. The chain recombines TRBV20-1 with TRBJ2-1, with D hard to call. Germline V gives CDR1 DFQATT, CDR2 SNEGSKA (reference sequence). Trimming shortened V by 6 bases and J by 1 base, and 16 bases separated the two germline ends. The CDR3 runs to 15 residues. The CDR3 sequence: CSARPRNSSYNEQFF. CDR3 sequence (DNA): TGCAGTGCGAGACCTAGAAACTCTTCCTACAATGAGCAGTTCTTC.

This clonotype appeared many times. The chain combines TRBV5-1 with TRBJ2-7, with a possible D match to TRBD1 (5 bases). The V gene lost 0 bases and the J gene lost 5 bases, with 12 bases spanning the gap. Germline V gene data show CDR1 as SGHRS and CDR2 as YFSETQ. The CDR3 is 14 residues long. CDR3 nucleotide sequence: TGCGCCAGCAGCTTGGTCCAGGGATTCGACGAGCAGTACTTC. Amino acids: CASSLVQGFDEQYF.

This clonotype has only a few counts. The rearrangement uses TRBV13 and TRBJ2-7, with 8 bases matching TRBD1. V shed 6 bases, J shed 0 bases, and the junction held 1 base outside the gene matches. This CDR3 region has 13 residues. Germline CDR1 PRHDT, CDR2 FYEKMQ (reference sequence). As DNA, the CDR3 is TGTGCCAGCAGACAGGGGGGCTCCTACGAGCAGTACTTC. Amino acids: CASRQGGSYEQYF.

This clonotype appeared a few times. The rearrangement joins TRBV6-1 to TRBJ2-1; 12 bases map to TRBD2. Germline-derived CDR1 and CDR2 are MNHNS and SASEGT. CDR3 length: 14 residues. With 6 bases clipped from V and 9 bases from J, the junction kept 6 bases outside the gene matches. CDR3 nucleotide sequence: TGTGCCAGCAGCCATCTAGCGGGGGGGCTTGAGCAGTTCTTC. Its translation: CASSHLAGGLEQFF.

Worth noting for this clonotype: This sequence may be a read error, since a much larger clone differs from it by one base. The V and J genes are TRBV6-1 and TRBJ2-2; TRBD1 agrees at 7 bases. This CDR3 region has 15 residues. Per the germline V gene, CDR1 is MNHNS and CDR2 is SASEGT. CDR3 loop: CASSKDRANTGDLFF. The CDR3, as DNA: TGTGCCAGCAGTAAAGACAGGGCGAACACCGGGGACCTGTTTTTT.